The 9 T cell receptor beta chains listed next were all sequenced from one sample in a study of OX40 agonist ivuxolimab in advanced cancers. Sequencing was performed with immunoSEQ multiplex PCR; in TCRdb, only in-frame clones are kept and a portion is missing. The sample consists of 50,000 to 75,000 clones, 85% to 90% of them appearing once. The source was CD4+ or CD8+ T cells sorted from blood, collected in a trial of the OX40 agonist ivuxolimab. Receptor source: an adult with an advanced solid tumor such as melanoma, head and neck, liver or kidney cancer.

The CDR3 is CASSGSLSSYEQYF. As DNA, the CDR3 is TGTGCCAGCAGCGGAAGCCTGAGCTCCTACGAGCAGTACTTC. The chain combines TRBV6-1 with TRBJ2-7, with D unresolved. The CDR3 covers 14 residues. Trimming shortened V by 6 bases and J by 0 bases, and 12 bases separated the two germline ends. Germline V gene data show CDR1 as MNHNS and CDR2 as SASEGT.

J is TRBJ2-7 and V is TRBV19; possibly TRBD2 for D (6 bases). The CDR3 sequence is 14 residues long. V was cut by 4 bases and J by 6 bases, with 16 bases left in between. Per germline, CDR1 LNHDA and CDR2 SQIVND (reference sequence). The CDR3 DNA reads as TGTGCCAGTAGTAGATCGGGAGAAAGGGGCGAGCAGTACTTC. This translates into CASSRSGERGEQYF.

This rearrangement joins TRBV5-1 to TRBJ2-7; D is ambiguous. Germline V lookup: CDR1 SGHRS, CDR2 YFSETQ. This CDR3 has 13 residues. Trimming left V 0 bases short and J 6 bases short, with 10 bases between. The CDR3 region has the DNA TGCGCCAGCAGCTTGGTCGTGGAAGGCGAGCAGTACTTC. This codes for CASSLVVEGEQYF.

The chain carries TRBV7-9 and TRBJ1-2; 7 bases are shared with TRBD1. The CDR3 is 13 residues long. Unmatched junction bases numbered 5, after V lost 5 bases and J lost 5 bases. Germline lookup yields CDR1 SEHNR and CDR2 FQNEAQ (reference sequence). The CDR3 is CASSPRQGYGYTF. CDR3 DNA: TGTGCCAGCAGCCCCCGACAGGGTTATGGCTACACCTTC.

The J gene is TRBJ1-6, the V gene TRBV19; a weak D match, TRBD1 (6 bases). Trimming removed 5 bases from V and 8 bases from J, with 13 bases in between. This CDR3 contains 14 residues. CDR1 and CDR2 from the germline V gene are LNHDA and SQIVND (reference sequence). Here the CDR3 reads CASSSTGRDSPLHF. The CDR3 DNA follows: TGTGCCAGTAGTTCGACAGGACGGGATTCACCCCTCCACTTT.

This clone is a singleton in its sample. The gene calls are TRBV4-3 and TRBJ2-2; D might be TRBD1 (5 bases). Germline V gene data show CDR1 as LGHNA and CDR2 as YSLEER. V was cut by 0 bases and J by 3 bases, with 14 bases left in between. The CDR3 is 17 amino acids. The CDR3 region is CASSQDPQGGDTGELFF. CDR3 in DNA: TGCGCCAGCAGCCAAGATCCCCAGGGTGGGGACACCGGGGAGCTGTTTTTT.

The CDR3 DNA reads as TGTGCCAGCAGCGTTGGATGGGGGGATCAGTACTTC. Protein: CASSVGWGDQYF. V usage is TRBV9 and J usage is TRBJ2-7; a possible D gene is TRBD2 (6 bases). Looked up from germline, CDR1 is SGDLS and CDR2 is YYNGEE. Trimming pared 2 bases from V and 10 bases from J, leaving 13 bases between. The CDR3 sequence is 12 residues long.

This rearrangement joins TRBV11-2 to TRBJ2-7, with 12 nucleotides matching TRBD2. This CDR3 region has 16 residues. The ends lost 4 bases at V and 3 bases at J; junction bases unmatched: 7. CDR1 and CDR2 from the germline V gene are SGHAT and FQNNGV. DNA for the CDR3: TGTGCCAGCAGCTCCGAGACTAGCGGGGGTTTCTACGAGCAGTACTTC. Translated, it gives CASSSETSGGFYEQYF.

The V call is TRBV2, the J call TRBJ2-7; 8 bases map to TRBD1. J lost 1 base, V lost 6 bases, and 5 bases had no gene match. The CDR3 consists of 14 residues. Germline V lookup: CDR1 SNHLY, CDR2 FYNNEI. The DNA for the CDR3 is TGTGCCAGCAGGGGACAGGTTTCTTCCTACGAGCAGTACTTC. This encodes CASRGQVSSYEQYF.